This TCR beta chain was observed in a study of cytomegalovirus exposure and HLA in healthy donors (dated by TCRdb to about 2017). Context from the whole study: According to a later analysis, one platform produced both the approximately 110 validation repertoires and the 720 or so repertoires of the first cohort. The study aimed to test whether signatures of past pathogen exposure could be identified by cataloging public T cell receptors. Besides the first cohort of hundreds of subjects, a separate validation cohort made up of 120 different subjects was used. To predict cytomegalovirus infection status, the study combined high-throughput TCR immunosequencing, statistical association of individual TCRs with disease status, and machine learning.

Library preparation was by the immunoSEQ multiplex PCR assay. The authors' analysis ran thus. A statistical classification framework was developed to diagnose cytomegalovirus status using the catalog of TCR beta chain sequences. Entries here come from immuneACCESS through TCRdb and include only in-frame sequences with V and J called. Some clones fail to appear in such tables; in the studies checked, an unresolved V gene covers under half of the shortfall, and the cause of the remainder is unknown. V and J calls and clone size are given by that table; D and trimming were obtained from the DNA. For this sample there are some 250,000 clones; about nine tenths appear just once. The ten largest clones add up to 3.1% of the sample. In the case of this clone: It has no known antigen specificity. Within one base of it there is no much larger clone, and no base qualities were kept.

Via the germline V gene, CDR1 is SGDLS and CDR2 YYNGEE. The V end loses 0 bases and the J end loses 3 bases, and a stretch of 26 bases separates them. From the cysteine through the phenylalanine, the CDR3 covers 20 amino acids. Of the read, only the CDR3 DNA is kept; its 60 bases are in frame from base 1. Overall study outcomes, separate from this receptor: All 120 or so repertoires were used to score co-occurrence in the validation cohort in a later analysis, because that analysis had no HLA typing for the cohort. In both the original and validation cohorts, the classifier was reported to diagnose cytomegalovirus status with high specificity and sensitivity. Across donors, most TCR sequences were observed very rarely, whereas some public TCRs were present in many individuals. In vitro tests confirmed that a few of the cytomegalovirus-associated TCR beta chains recognize cytomegalovirus antigens. The authors suggested that the approach could potentially be generalized to other disease states and immunological phenotypes. Subsequent analysis determined that TCRs grouped into clusters in the first cohort also showed a tendency toward co-occurrence across the 130 or so validation repertoires, and about 94% of cluster scores exceeded 0. The study gave a list of under 200 TCR beta chains associated with cytomegalovirus.

The donors belonged to the validation cohort of approximately 130 subjects, which was separate from the 666-subject first cohort. The V and J segments used are TRBV9 and TRBJ2-3, and perhaps TRBD2 as D gene, on 6 matching bases. Sequenced: PBMCs. The sequence was collected from a woman aged 30 to 39 in good health and CMV-seronegative. The CDR3 here reads CASSVVPGGSGGPVTDTQYF. The nucleotide sequence is given as TGTGCCAGCAGCGTAGTTCCAGGAGGTTCCGGAGGGCCCGTGACAGATACGCAGTATTTT.